This T cell receptor beta chain was profiled in a study of spatial heterogeneity in lung cancer. Background on the study: Sequences of the beta chain were consistently detected in greater numbers than alpha-chain sequences. Overall study findings and caveats: Resection saw ubiquitous expanded tumor TCRs appear in blood more than follow-up did.

Time point defined: sample taken at primary tumor resection. Whole RNA obtained from tumor, nontumor lung or frozen PBMC underwent sequencing without sorting. TCRdb redid the calling of the 5' RACE reads with MiXCR, one entry per CDR3 protein. This table has 20,000 to 25,000 distinct CDR3 sequences, roughly 4.6% appearing once. This clonotype showed up many times. Its matching antigen is unknown. Germline V gives CDR1 MNHEY, CDR2 SMNVEV (reference sequence). This CDR3 spans 15 amino acids. V lost 6 bases and J 2 bases, leaving 17 bases between the germline ends. The sequences come from PBMCs, collected at surgery. This clonotype was obtained from a male donor with early-stage non-small cell lung cancer. The rearrangement joins TRBV27 to TRBJ2-7; D gene unclear. The CDR3 DNA follows: TGTGCCAGCAGCCTAATGGGGAAAGTGGCCTACGAGCAGTACTTC. It encodes CASSLMGKVAYEQYF.